This paragraph reports one TCR beta chain. Its binding antigen is unknown. No base qualities exist here, and no much larger clone lies one base off it. Library generation was performed with PCR. The listed sequencing device is Illumina HiSeq 2500. To normalize quantification of the TCRbeta repertoire, the TCR libraries were built with molecular barcoding that relied on unique molecular identifiers. TCRdb took the public reads, trimmed them with fastp at Q25, ran MiXCR for clone calling and kept in-frame beta chains. Rows matching on CDR3 protein sequence are summarized as one entry with the most common DNA and genes. In all, the sample holds about 200,000 distinct CDR3 sequences, and roughly 6.6% of those were seen once. The ten largest clones represent just over 5.5% of the sample. These data are taken from a study of T-cell reconstitution after alpha-beta-depleted transplantation in children (TCRdb year 2016). A note on the overall study: Using TCR repertoire profiling, the study quantitatively followed how T-cell immune reconstitution unfolded in children after TCRalphabeta/CD19-depleted allogeneic hematopoietic cell transplantation. Broader findings and caveats from the paper: In some patients, high TCRbeta diversity at day 60 was attributed to recipient T cells and intrathymic progenitors that had survived conditioning. The apparently early alphabetaT-cell count recovery about two months after transplant was reportedly dependent on only several hundred rapidly expanded clones derived from non-depleted graft cells. Hyperexpanded clone frequencies declined over subsequent months; after one year, T-cell counts and TCRbeta diversity were mostly attributed to newly produced T cells.

Sample treatment or condition, as interpreted from the label and publication: allogeneic hematopoietic cell transplantation with graft depleted of TCRalphabeta T cells and CD19 B cells. The children who served as transplant recipients had been given grafts of TCRalphabeta/CD19-depleted allogeneic hematopoietic cells. Its CDR3 holds 16 amino acids, cysteine through phenylalanine. The retained sequence is limited to the CDR3, 48 bases, with the frame set at the first base. CDR1 and CDR2, per the germline V gene (reference sequence), are SEHNR and FQNEAQ. V was cut back by 2 bases and J by 4 bases, leaving a gap of 15 bases between them.

The chain links TRBV7-9 with TRBJ2-1, with a tentative D gene TRBD1 over 5 matching bases. The clonotype was recovered from a boy aged 2 to 9 with acute lymphoblastic leukemia, due to receive a stem cell transplant. The input for sequencing was PBMCs, taken before TCRalphabeta/CD19-depleted stem cell transplant. This receptor has the CDR3 CASSLNRLGPYNEQFF. Here is the DNA: TGTGCCAGCAGCTTAAATCGGCTGGGGCCGTACAATGAGCAGTTCTTC.